The clone carrying this T cell receptor beta chain has just a few counts. V lost 6 bases and J 7 bases, leaving 18 bases between the germline ends. This CDR3 has 14 amino acids. The sample belongs to a study of patients and donors after allogeneic stem cell transplantation. TCRdb independently ran MiXCR on the RT-PCR reads; one entry per CDR3 protein. The sample has about a million distinct CDR3 sequences, more than 15% seen once. The chain employs TRBV12-3 or TRBV12-4 and TRBJ1-2, with D perhaps matching TRBD1 (6 bases). This sequence was found in a human donor who was either an allogeneic HSCT recipient or a stem cell or donor lymphocyte infusion donor (not recorded which). It is not recorded whose cells these are; they may come from a transplant donor. The source material was blood, either unsorted or a sorted T cell fraction (not recorded which). The CDR3 sequence is CASSPLQGSGGYTF. The CDR3 region has the DNA TGTGCCAGCAGCCCACTACAGGGATCGGGTGGCTACACCTTC.